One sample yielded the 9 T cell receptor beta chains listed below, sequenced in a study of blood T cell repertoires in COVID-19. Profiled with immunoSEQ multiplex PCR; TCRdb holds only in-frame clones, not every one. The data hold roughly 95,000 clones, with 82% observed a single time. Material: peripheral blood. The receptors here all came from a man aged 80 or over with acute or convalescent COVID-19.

CDR3 nucleotides: TGTGCCAGCAGACGGACAGGGGGCGCCGGTGGCTACACCTTC. Its translation: CASRRTGGAGGYTF. The V call is TRBV6-5, the J call TRBJ1-2, with TRBD1 identical over 11 bases. Germline V gene data show CDR1 as MNHEY and CDR2 as SVGAGI. The CDR3 consists of 14 residues. The junction had 7 bases not matched to a gene; V was cut back by 6 bases and J by 7 bases.

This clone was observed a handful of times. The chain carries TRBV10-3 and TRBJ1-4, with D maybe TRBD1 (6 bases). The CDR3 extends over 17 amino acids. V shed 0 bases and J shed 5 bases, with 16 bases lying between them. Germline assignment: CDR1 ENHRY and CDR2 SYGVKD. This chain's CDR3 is CAISESTLITGNEKLFF. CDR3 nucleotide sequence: TGTGCCATCAGTGAGTCGACTTTAATAACAGGGAATGAAAAACTGTTTTTT.

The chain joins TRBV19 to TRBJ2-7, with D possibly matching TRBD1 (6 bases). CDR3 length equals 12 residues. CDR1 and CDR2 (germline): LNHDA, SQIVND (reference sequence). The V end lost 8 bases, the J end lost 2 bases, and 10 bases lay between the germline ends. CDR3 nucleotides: TGTGCCAGTGGACAGACTACCTACGAGCAGTACTTC. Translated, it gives CASGQTTYEQYF.

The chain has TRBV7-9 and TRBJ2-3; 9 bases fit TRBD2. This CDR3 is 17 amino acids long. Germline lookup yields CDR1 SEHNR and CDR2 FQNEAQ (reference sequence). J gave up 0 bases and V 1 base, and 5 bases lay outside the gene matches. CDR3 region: CASSLGGGRGSTDTQYF. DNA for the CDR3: TGTGCCAGCAGCTTAGGCGGCGGGAGGGGGAGCACAGATACGCAGTATTTT.

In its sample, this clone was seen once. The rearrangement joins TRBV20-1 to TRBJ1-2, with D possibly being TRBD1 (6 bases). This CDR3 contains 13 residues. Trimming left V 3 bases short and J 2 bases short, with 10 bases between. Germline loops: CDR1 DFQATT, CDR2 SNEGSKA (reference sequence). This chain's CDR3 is CSASQGTNYGYTF. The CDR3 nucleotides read TGCAGTGCTAGTCAGGGGACCAACTATGGCTACACCTTC.

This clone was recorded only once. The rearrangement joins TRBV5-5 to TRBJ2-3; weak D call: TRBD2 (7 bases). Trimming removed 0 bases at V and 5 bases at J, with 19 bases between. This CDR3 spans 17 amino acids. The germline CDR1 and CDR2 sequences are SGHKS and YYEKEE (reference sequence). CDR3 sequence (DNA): TGTGCCAGCAGCTTGGGGATAATTGGGGGGGGACAAGATACGCAGTATTTT. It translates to CASSLGIIGGGQDTQYF.

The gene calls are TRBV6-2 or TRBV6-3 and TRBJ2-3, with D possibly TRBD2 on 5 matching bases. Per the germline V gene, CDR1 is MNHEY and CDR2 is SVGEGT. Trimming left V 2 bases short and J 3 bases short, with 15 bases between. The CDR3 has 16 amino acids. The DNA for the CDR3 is TGTGCCAGCAGTTACGGCCCGGGAAGCCGTACAGATACGCAGTATTTT. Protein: CASSYGPGSRTDTQYF.

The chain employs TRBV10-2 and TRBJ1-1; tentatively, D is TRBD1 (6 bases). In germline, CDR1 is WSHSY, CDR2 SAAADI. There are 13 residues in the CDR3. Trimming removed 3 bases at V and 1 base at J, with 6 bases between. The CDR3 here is CASSEGGNTEAFF. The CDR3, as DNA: TGCGCCAGCAGTGAAGGGGGGAACACTGAAGCTTTCTTT.

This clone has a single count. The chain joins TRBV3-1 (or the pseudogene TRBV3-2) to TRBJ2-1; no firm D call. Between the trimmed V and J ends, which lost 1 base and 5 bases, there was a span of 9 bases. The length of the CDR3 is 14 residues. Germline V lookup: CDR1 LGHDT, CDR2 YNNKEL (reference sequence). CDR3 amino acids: CASSQAPSNNEQFF. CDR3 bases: TGTGCCAGCAGCCAAGCTCCAAGCAACAATGAGCAGTTCTTC.